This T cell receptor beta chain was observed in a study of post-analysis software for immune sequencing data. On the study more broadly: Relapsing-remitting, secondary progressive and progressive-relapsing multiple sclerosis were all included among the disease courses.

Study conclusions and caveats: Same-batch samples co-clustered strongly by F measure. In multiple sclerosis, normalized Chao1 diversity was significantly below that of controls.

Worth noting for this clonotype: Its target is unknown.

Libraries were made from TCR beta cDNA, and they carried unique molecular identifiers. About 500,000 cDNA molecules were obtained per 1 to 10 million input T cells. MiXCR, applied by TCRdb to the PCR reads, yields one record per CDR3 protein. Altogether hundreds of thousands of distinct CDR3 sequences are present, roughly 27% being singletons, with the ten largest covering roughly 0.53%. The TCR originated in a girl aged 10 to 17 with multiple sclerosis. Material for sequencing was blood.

In nucleotides, the CDR3 is TGTGCCAGCAGTTCCCCGGGACAGGGATTGGAGACCCAGTACTTC. It encodes CASSSPGQGLETQYF. The rearrangement joins TRBV27 to TRBJ2-5; 9 nucleotides align to TRBD1. The ends lost 4 bases at V and 5 bases at J; junction bases unmatched: 8. Germline loops: CDR1 MNHEY, CDR2 SMNVEV (reference sequence). The CDR3 is 15 residues long.